The source of this T cell receptor (beta chain) is a study of blood T cells in healthy people across ages. V shed 4 bases and J 5 bases; nucleotides not matched to a gene: 8. The germline V gene encodes CDR1 SGHDT and CDR2 YYEEEE. The CDR3 contains 15 residues. The second PCR ran 7 to 11 cycles with a sample-barcoded 5' primer and J-beta primers. TCRdb reprocessed the 5' RACE reads via MiXCR and lists one record per CDR3 protein. The sample lists about 970,000 distinct CDR3 sequences, 45% to 60% occurring once. The receptor was isolated from an older woman in good health. Sequenced input: blood. J is TRBJ2-3 and V is TRBV5-6, with TRBD2 matching over 9 bases. CDR3: CASSQKLAGKDTQYF. The CDR3 DNA sequence: TGTGCCAGCAGCCAGAAACTAGCGGGCAAAGATACGCAGTATTTT.